This T cell receptor beta chain originates from a study of cytomegalovirus exposure and HLA in healthy donors. Study-wide context: Genotyping of 430 or so donors showed that around 81% belonged to the Caucasian-associated ancestry cluster.

In regard to this clone: Its antigen is still unknown.

Looked up from germline, CDR1 is MDHEN and CDR2 is SYDVKM. This CDR3 region has 12 residues. V lost 2 bases, J lost 6 bases, and 7 bases lay in between. Study observations and caveats: The authors later linked a missense DCLRE1C variant to TCR beta V- and J-gene trimming. There were under 200 TCR beta chains listed as cytomegalovirus-associated.

The primer mix had 60 Vbeta and 13 Jbeta primers. In the authors' workflow: Approximately 12 million of the about 80 million unique TCR beta chains counted in a later analysis were shared. Assay: immunoSEQ multiplex PCR; the TCRdb copy retains only in-frame clones and omits some. V and J calls and clone size are those listed in that table; D and trimming were worked out from the DNA. Of around 220,000 clones detected, about 80% appear once; the ten largest clones hold under 2%. The sequence was obtained from a man aged 18 to 35 in good health and CMV-seronegative. Material for sequencing was PBMCs. The chain joins TRBV28 to TRBJ1-1; D remains ambiguous. This chain's CDR3 is CASSLLDSEAFF. The DNA of the CDR3 is TGTGCCAGCAGTTTACTAGACTCTGAAGCTTTCTTT.